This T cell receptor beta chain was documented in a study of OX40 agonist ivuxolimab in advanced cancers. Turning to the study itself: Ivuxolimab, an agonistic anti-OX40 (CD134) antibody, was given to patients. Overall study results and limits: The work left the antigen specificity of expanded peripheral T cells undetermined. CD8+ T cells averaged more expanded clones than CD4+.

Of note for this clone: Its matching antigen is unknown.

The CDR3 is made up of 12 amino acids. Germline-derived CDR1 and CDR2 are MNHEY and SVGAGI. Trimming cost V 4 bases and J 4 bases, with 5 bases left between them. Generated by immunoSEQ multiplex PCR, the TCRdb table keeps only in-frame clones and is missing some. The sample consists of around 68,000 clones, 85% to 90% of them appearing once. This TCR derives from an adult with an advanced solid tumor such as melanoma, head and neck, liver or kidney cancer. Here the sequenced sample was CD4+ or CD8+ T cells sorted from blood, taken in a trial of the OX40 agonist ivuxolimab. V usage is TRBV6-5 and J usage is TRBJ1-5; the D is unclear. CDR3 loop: CASSFGNQPQHF. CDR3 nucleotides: TGTGCCAGCAGTTTCGGAAATCAGCCCCAGCATTTT.